This T cell receptor beta chain emerged from a study of OX40 agonist ivuxolimab in advanced cancers. Study-wide results and limits: More expanded clones were found, on average, in CD8+ than in CD4+ T cells. At doses 0.1 to 3.0 mg/kg, CD4+ and CD8+ clones expanded.

As regards this clone: The antigen remains undetermined.

Trimming cost V 6 bases and J 8 bases, with 13 bases left between them. This CDR3 region has 12 residues. Germline lookup yields CDR1 MDHEN and CDR2 SYDVKM. TCRdb's table, derived via immunoSEQ multiplex PCR, lists solely in-frame clones and lacks some. Of about 80,000 clones in the sample, roughly 84% were seen once. The chain links TRBV28 to TRBJ1-2, with D possibly matching TRBD1 (5 bases). This sequence was found in an adult with an advanced solid tumor such as melanoma, head and neck, liver or kidney cancer. This sample comprised CD4+ or CD8+ T cells sorted from blood, obtained in a trial of the OX40 agonist ivuxolimab. The CDR3 DNA follows: TGTGCCAGCAGCCGACTGACAGTCGGCTACACCTTC. Its protein product is CASSRLTVGYTF.